These 18 T cell receptor beta chains share one sample of origin, sequenced in a study of blood T cell repertoires in COVID-19. Using immunoSEQ multiplex PCR, the repertoire was profiled, and TCRdb retains in-frame clones only, with some absent. The table records about 91,000 clones, around nine tenths of them present only once. Input material: peripheral blood. The receptors here all came from a woman aged 80 or older with active COVID-19.

J is TRBJ1-4 and V is TRBV27, with TRBD1 as a possible D gene (6 bases). Trimming removed 4 bases from V and 8 bases from J, with 20 bases in between. Germline V gene lookup returns CDR1 MNHEY and CDR2 SMNVEV (reference sequence). The CDR3 extends over 16 amino acids. The DNA of the CDR3 is TGTGCCAGCAGTTCCAACTCGGCGGGGGGGCGAGAAAAACTGTTTTTT. Protein sequence: CASSSNSAGGREKLFF.

The chain employs TRBV4-1 and TRBJ2-5; the D is unclear. The germline V and J ends were trimmed by 0 bases and 5 bases, with 19 bases remaining between them. This CDR3 comprises 17 residues. Germline lookup yields CDR1 MGHRA and CDR2 YSYEKL. In DNA, the CDR3 is TGCGCCAGCAGCCAAGATCTCGGGTGGAGTCAAAGCGAGACCCAGTACTTC. Encoded protein: CASSQDLGWSQSETQYF.

V gene TRBV3-1 (or the pseudogene TRBV3-2) combines with J gene TRBJ2-7, with 11 nucleotides matching TRBD2. CDR1 and CDR2 (germline): LGHDT, YNNKEL (reference sequence). V dropped 4 bases and J dropped 6; count of bases not matched to a gene: 8. The CDR3 totals 15 residues. The CDR3 protein is CASSPSPSGRREQYF. Here the CDR3 DNA reads TGTGCCAGCAGCCCGAGCCCTAGCGGGAGGCGCGAGCAGTACTTC.

CDR3 amino acids: CASSQDDNLWRTDTQYF. CDR3 DNA: TGTGCCAGCAGCCAAGATGATAACCTTTGGAGAACAGATACGCAGTATTTT. The genes are TRBV14 and TRBJ2-3; no clear D gene. V lost 0 bases and J 3 bases, leaving 16 bases between the germline ends. The CDR3 has 17 amino acids. Germline assignment: CDR1 SGHDN and CDR2 FVKESK.

The V and J genes are TRBV7-6 and TRBJ2-5; 9 bases are a match to TRBD2. V lost 1 base and J lost 2; bases outside the gene matches: 2. The germline gives CDR1 SGHVS, CDR2 FNYEAQ. This CDR3 comprises 15 residues. CDR3 sequence (DNA): TGTGCCAGCAGCTTAGGAGCGGGAGGACAAGAGACCCAGTACTTC. As protein: CASSLGAGGQETQYF. Based on the CDR3 plus reference TRBV7-6 and TRBJ2-5, the full variable domain is GAGVSQSPRYKVTKRGQDVALRCDPISGHVSLYWYRQALGQGPEFLTYFNYEAQQDKSGLPNDRFSAERPEGSISTLTIQRTEQRDSAMYRCASSLGAGGQETQYFGPGTRLLVL.

This chain uses TRBV11-3 with TRBJ1-1; the D gene is possibly TRBD1 (6 bases). CDR3 length equals 13 residues. V was clipped by 2 bases and J by 5 bases, with 9 bases between them. The germline gives CDR1 SGHNT, CDR2 YENEEA. CDR3 protein: CASSLKGGTEAFF. The DNA of the CDR3 is TGTGCCAGCAGCTTAAAGGGGGGGACTGAAGCTTTCTTT.

CDR3 sequence: CASSSRTSGRSGELFF. CDR3 DNA: TGTGCCAGCAGCTCCCGGACTAGCGGGAGGTCCGGGGAGCTGTTTTTT. The V gene is TRBV11-3, the J gene TRBJ2-2; 14 nucleotides align to TRBD2. The ends lost 4 bases at V and 6 bases at J; junction bases unmatched: 4. Germline CDR1 reads SGHNT; CDR2 reads YENEEA. There are 16 residues in the CDR3.

This clone has just one count. The rearrangement uses TRBV21-1 and TRBJ2-7; the D call in the table, TRBD1, was not verified against the DNA. TRBV21-1 counts as a pseudogene. This CDR3 has 14 amino acids. CDR3 DNA: TGTGCCAGCAGCAACCACAGGAGAGGCTACGAGCAGTACTTC. Its translation: CASSNHRRGYEQYF.

The V call is TRBV7-9, the J call TRBJ1-3; 7 nucleotides line up with TRBD1. The germline V gene has CDR1 SEHNR and CDR2 FQNEAQ (reference sequence). The ends lost 4 bases at V and 4 bases at J; junction bases unmatched: 16. The CDR3 runs to 18 residues. CDR3 protein: CASSSGPGQSVGGNTIYF. DNA of the CDR3: TGTGCCAGCAGCTCGGGCCCGGGACAGTCGGTCGGGGGAAACACCATATATTTT.

The rearrangement joins TRBV24-1 to TRBJ2-3, with 8 bases lining up with TRBD1. This CDR3 comprises 15 residues. CDR1 and CDR2 from the germline V gene are KGHDR and SFDVKD. Trimming cost V 4 bases and J 3 bases; bases outside gene matches: 5. The CDR3 reads CATSESGTGTDTQYF. CDR3 bases: TGTGCCACCAGTGAATCCGGGACAGGTACAGATACGCAGTATTTT.

The chain employs TRBV6-2 or TRBV6-3 and TRBJ1-4, with unresolved D. The CDR3 contains 14 residues. The germline V gene has CDR1 MNHEY and CDR2 SVGEGT. Trimming cost V 0 bases and J 7 bases, with 9 bases left between them. The CDR3 DNA is TGTGCCAGCAGTTACTCTACCTATGGTGAAAAACTGTTTTTT. It is translated as CASSYSTYGEKLFF.

The chain links TRBV19 to TRBJ2-5; 12 nucleotides match TRBD2. The CDR3 has 13 residues. With 6 bases clipped from V and 5 bases from J, the junction kept 1 base outside the gene matches. Germline CDR1 reads LNHDA; CDR2 reads SQIVND (reference sequence). The CDR3 protein is CASRTSGSETQYF. The CDR3 nucleotides are TGTGCCAGTAGGACTAGCGGGAGTGAGACCCAGTACTTC.

This chain connects TRBV2 to TRBJ2-5; D might be TRBD2 (7 bases). V was clipped by 8 bases and J by 1 base, with 11 bases between them. Germline lookup yields CDR1 SNHLY and CDR2 FYNNEI. This CDR3 contains 13 residues. CDR3 DNA sequence: TGTGCCAGCGGGAGGGACATCCAAGAGACCCAGTACTTC. Its protein is CASGRDIQETQYF.

This clone was counted a few times. The rearrangement joins TRBV28 to TRBJ2-7; D perhaps matches TRBD2 (6 bases). The CDR3 sequence is 11 residues long. The germline V gene has CDR1 MDHEN and CDR2 SYDVKM. Trimming stripped 3 bases from V and 7 bases from J, with 7 bases between. The CDR3 here is CASSLGGEQYF. The CDR3 coding sequence is TGTGCCAGCAGTTTGGGGGGAGAGCAGTACTTC.

The chain carries TRBV6-2 or TRBV6-3 and TRBJ2-5, with D possibly being TRBD1 (6 bases). Trimming took off 5 bases at V and 2 bases at J, with 27 bases between the two ends. Per the germline V gene, CDR1 is MNHEY and CDR2 is SVGEGT. The CDR3 is made up of 19 amino acids. CDR3 nucleotides: TGTGCCAGCAGTCAAGGGTCCAGGGGAGATTATTTGGAACAAGAGACCCAGTACTTC. Translating gives CASSQGSRGDYLEQETQYF.

J is TRBJ1-3 and V is TRBV28; 8 bases are a match to TRBD1. Germline CDR1 and CDR2: MDHEN and SYDVKM. V lost 6 bases and J lost 7; bases outside the gene matches: 8. The CDR3 totals 14 residues. The CDR3 spells CASRDGTGGNTIYF. Here the CDR3 DNA reads TGTGCCAGCAGGGACGGGACAGGCGGGAACACCATATATTTT. The full variable domain, completed using reference TRBV28 and TRBJ1-3, is DVKVTQSSRYLVKRTGEKVFLECVQDMDHENMFWYRQDPGLGLRLIYFSYDVKMKEKGDIPEGYSVSREKKERFSLILESASTNQTSMYLCASRDGTGGNTIYFGEGSWLTVV.

The chain carries TRBV5-1 and TRBJ2-2; maybe TRBD2 (5 bases). V was pared by 2 bases and J by 7 bases, with 12 bases between. This CDR3 spans 14 amino acids. CDR1 is SGHRS, CDR2 YFSETQ, per germline. As DNA, the CDR3 is TGCGCCAGCAGCTTCGGGATCGTTAACGGGGAGCTGTTTTTT. The encoded protein is CASSFGIVNGELFF. Based on the CDR3 plus reference TRBV5-1 and TRBJ2-2, the full variable domain is KAGVTQTPRYLIKTRGQQVTLSCSPISGHRSVSWYQQTPGQGLQFLFEYFSETQRNKGNFPGRFSGRQFSNSRSEMNVSTLELGDSALYLCASSFGIVNGELFFGEGSRLTVL.

The chain joins TRBV6-6 to TRBJ1-6; D perhaps matches TRBD1 (6 bases). The germline V gene encodes CDR1 MNHNY and CDR2 SVGAGI (reference sequence). This CDR3 has 14 amino acids. Trimming removed 0 bases at V and 8 bases at J, with 8 bases between. CDR3 nucleotides: TGTGCCAGCAGTTACTCAGGGGGAGATTCACCCCTCCACTTT. Encoded protein: CASSYSGGDSPLHF.